This TCR beta chain was profiled in a study of response to subunit inactivated influenza vaccine. Germline V gene lookup returns CDR1 SNHLY and CDR2 FYNNEI. The CDR3 totals 15 residues. Concerning this clonotype itself: Its target is not known. Relative to the germline gene, one junction end is altered; a read error may explain this.

The study, taken as a whole, reports: Every seasonal influenza vaccination brings in few new T cells, the authors suggested.

In TCRdb, the RT-PCR reads were re-called with MiXCR into one record per CDR3 protein. The sample has roughly 700,000 distinct CDR3 sequences, over 11% seen once. Sequences were derived from PBMCs from blood, sampled 14 to 15 days before vaccination. This sequence originates from a man in his forties or fifties who received an inactivated influenza vaccine. V gene TRBV2 combines with J gene TRBJ1-5; 11 bases are shared with TRBD1. The CDR3 sequence is CASCDRTGGKQPQHF. In DNA, the CDR3 is TGTGCCAGCTGTGACAGGACAGGGGGCAAGCAGCCCCAGCATTTT.